The 3 T cell receptor beta chains presented below share a single source sample, sequenced in a study of OX40 agonist ivuxolimab in advanced cancers. The method was immunoSEQ multiplex PCR; TCRdb's version includes in-frame clones alone and lacks a portion of them. The data show about 95,000 clones, 91% seen once. Source: CD4+ or CD8+ T cells sorted from blood, taken in a trial of the OX40 agonist ivuxolimab. The origin of the receptors is an adult with an advanced solid tumor such as melanoma, head and neck, liver or kidney cancer.

The genes are TRBV5-6 and TRBJ1-5; no definite D call. Germline V gene lookup returns CDR1 SGHDT and CDR2 YYEEEE. The CDR3 extends over 15 amino acids. Trimming left V 0 bases short and J 2 bases short, with 9 bases between. The chain's CDR3 is CASSLGGLGNQPQHF. DNA of the CDR3: TGTGCCAGCAGCTTGGGAGGGTTAGGCAATCAGCCCCAGCATTTT.

This chain uses TRBV5-1 with TRBJ2-3; D uncertain. The CDR3 is 14 residues long. Per germline, CDR1 SGHRS and CDR2 YFSETQ. V was pared by 6 bases and J by 4 bases, with 15 bases between. The CDR3 here is CASTLALESDTQYF. The CDR3 DNA sequence: TGCGCCAGCACATTGGCCCTAGAATCAGATACGCAGTATTTT.

The chain carries TRBV28 and TRBJ1-1, with 7 positions matching TRBD1. CDR1 and CDR2 (germline): MDHEN, SYDVKM. This CDR3 comprises 14 residues. V lost 3 bases to trimming and J lost 1 base; unmatched junction nucleotides: 2. DNA of the CDR3: TGTGCCAGCAGTTTGACAGGGAAGAACACTGAAGCTTTCTTT. Its translation: CASSLTGKNTEAFF.